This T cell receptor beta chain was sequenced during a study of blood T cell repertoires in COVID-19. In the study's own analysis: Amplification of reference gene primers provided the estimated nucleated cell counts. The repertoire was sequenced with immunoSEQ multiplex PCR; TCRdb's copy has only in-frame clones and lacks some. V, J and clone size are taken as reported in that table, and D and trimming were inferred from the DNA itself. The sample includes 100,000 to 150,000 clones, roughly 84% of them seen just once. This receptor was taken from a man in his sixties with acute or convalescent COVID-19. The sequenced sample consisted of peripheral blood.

CDR3 nucleotides: TGTGCCAGCAGCCGAGGGACTAGCGGCCAAGAGACCCAGTACTTC. This translates into CASSRGTSGQETQYF. The chain is built from TRBV3-1 (or the pseudogene TRBV3-2) and TRBJ2-5, with 11 bases that match TRBD2. The CDR3 totals 15 residues. Germline CDR1 and CDR2: LGHDT and YNNKEL (reference sequence). V lost 4 bases to trimming and J lost 1 base; unmatched junction nucleotides: 2.